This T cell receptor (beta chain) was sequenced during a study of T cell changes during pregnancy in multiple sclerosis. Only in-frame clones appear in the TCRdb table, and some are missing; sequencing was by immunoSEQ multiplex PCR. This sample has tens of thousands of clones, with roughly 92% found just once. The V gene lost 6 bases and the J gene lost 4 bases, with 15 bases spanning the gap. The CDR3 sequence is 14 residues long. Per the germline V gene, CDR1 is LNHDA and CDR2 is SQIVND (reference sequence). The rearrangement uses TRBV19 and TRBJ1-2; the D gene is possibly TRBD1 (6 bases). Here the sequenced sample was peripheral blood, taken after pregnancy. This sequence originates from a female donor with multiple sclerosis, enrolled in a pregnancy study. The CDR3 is CASSTQGQTYGYTF. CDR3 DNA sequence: TGTGCCAGTAGCACCCAAGGACAGACCTATGGCTACACCTTC.